Listed here is a single T cell receptor (beta chain). Its antigen target is currently unknown. No clone much larger than this one lies a single base away; base qualities are absent. In the prospective study, participants were roughly 18 to 100 years old, resided in about two dozen geographic areas of the United States, and were enrolled through a virtual design. In the prospective study, participants were assigned to cohorts based on the clinical history participants reported in a screening survey and a study questionnaire. For ImmuneRACE Cohort 3, a participant was defined as recovered based on two consecutive negative NP/OP PCR tests, clearance by a healthcare professional, or resolution of symptoms. Each participant in the prospective study had whole blood, serum and a nasopharyngeal or oropharyngeal swab collected by mobile phlebotomists. Over a roughly two-month period, participants in the prospective study had the option of providing additional blood draws and questionnaires. Before DNA extraction, blood samples from the prospective study were shipped at room temperature or frozen.

TCRbeta CDR3 regions were amplified from genomic DNA by means of the immunoSEQ Assay, a bias-controlled multiplex PCR. Per the authors' processing: The number of nucleated cells in each sample was estimated from the amplification of reference gene primers within the assay. To quantify the absolute abundance of each unique TCRbeta CDR3 rearrangement, sequence reads were collapsed and filtered. For each sample, productive Simpson clonality was calculated as the square root of Simpson's diversity index over productive rearrangements. TCRdb obtained this table from immuneACCESS and retained in-frame rearrangements with V and J assigned. These tables miss some clones; where compared with another copy, unresolved V genes account for less than half of the shortfall, and the remainder is unexplained. The V and J calls and clone size are taken from that table; D and trimming were inferred from the DNA. The sample table contains 370,000 or so clones; only one count was recorded for around 87% of them. 1% to 1.5% of the sample lies in the top ten.

At the junction V is shortened by 5 bases and J by 3 bases; bases outside the gene matches: 6. As encoded in the germline V gene, CDR1 is SGHTA while CDR2 is FQGNSA. The CDR3 sequence holds 15 residues, the cysteine and phenylalanine included. Just the 45-base CDR3 DNA is kept, in frame starting at base 1. This sample stems from a study of blood T cell repertoires in COVID-19 (dated by TCRdb to the early 2020s). General notes on the study: The collaborator samples originated in the United States, Italy and Spain and spanned the acute and convalescent phases of COVID-19. The prospective study material was composed of cDNA or gDNA derived from T cells, B-cell-depleted T cells, or PBMCs. Deeply sampled blood TCRbeta repertoires from subjects exposed to, actively infected with, or recovered from COVID-19 were included in the dataset. The repertoires were released in a freely available public database meant as a resource for research on the immune response to SARS-CoV-2. The samples were drawn from two sources: the first 160 participants of the ongoing ImmuneRACE study, and fewer than 1,500 subjects contributed by 6 global collaborators. Nearly every sample came with metadata listing a de-identified subject ID, COVID-19 status, age in years and sex. Where HLA class I and class II types were available, the types were taken from metadata supplied by the sample provider, not from assay-based typing. Study-wide findings and limitations: The quantity of clinical and demographic metadata differed by source and by participant and was supplied without curation.

The chain joins TRBV7-2 to TRBJ1-1; TRBD1 matches 10 bases in the middle. Sequencing was performed on PBMCs or T cells enriched from blood (not recorded which). The sequence was obtained from a man aged 25 to 45 who had recovered from COVID-19. The DNA sequence is given as TGTGCCAGCAGCCCCGGGGGGACAGGGGACACTGAAGCTTTCTTT. This codes for CASSPGGTGDTEAFF. Extended through the reference TRBV7-2 and TRBJ1-1 proteins, this CDR3 yields the full variable domain: GAGVSQSPSNKVTEKGKDVELRCDPISGHTALYWYRQSLGQGLEFLIYFQGNSAPDKSGLPSDRFSAERTGGSVSTLTIQRTQQEDSAVYLCASSPGGTGDTEAFFGQGTRLTVV.